A single sample is the source of the 28 T cell receptor beta chains below, sequenced in a study of cytomegalovirus exposure and HLA in healthy donors. The primer mix had 60 Vbeta and 13 Jbeta primers. The assay was immunoSEQ multiplex PCR, and TCRdb's table has in-frame clones only and misses some. The table records 75,000 to 90,000 clones, 10% of them present only once. Input material: PBMCs. The receptor set was obtained from a man between 60 and 70 years old in good health and CMV-seropositive.

The genes are TRBV18 and TRBJ2-3; D possibly corresponds to TRBD2 (5 bases). The length of the CDR3 is 15 residues. V was clipped by 6 bases and J by 0 bases, with 13 bases between them. Germline lookup yields CDR1 KGHSH and CDR2 LQKENI. CDR3 DNA sequence: TGTGCCAGCTCTAGGACTGAACCTAGCACAGATACGCAGTATTTT. Translation gives CASSRTEPSTDTQYF.

This clone was detected a few times. The chain couples TRBV7-9 to TRBJ2-5; perhaps TRBD1 as D (6 bases). Trimming cost V 1 base and J 4 bases, with 16 bases left between them. The CDR3 runs to 16 residues. Germline V gene lookup returns CDR1 SEHNR and CDR2 FQNEAQ (reference sequence). CDR3 in DNA: TGTGCCAGCAGCTTAGGGGGACACCAGGTGCGAGAGACCCAGTACTTC. The encoded protein is CASSLGGHQVRETQYF.

This clone was picked up many times. The chain has TRBV7-6 and TRBJ2-1, with TRBD2 matching over 7 bases. This CDR3 is built from 14 residues. The junction had 7 bases not matched to a gene; V was cut back by 5 bases and J by 6 bases. Looked up from germline, CDR1 is SGHVS and CDR2 is FNYEAQ. The CDR3 DNA reads as TGTGCCAGCAGCCAAGAGCGGGGAGTCAATGAGCAGTTCTTC. It codes for CASSQERGVNEQFF.

The chain employs TRBV27 and TRBJ2-1; 8 nucleotides agree with TRBD2. The junction had 9 bases not matched to a gene; V was cut back by 6 bases and J by 2 bases. Per the germline V gene, CDR1 is MNHEY and CDR2 is SMNVEV (reference sequence). CDR3 length: 16 amino acids. The CDR3 region is CASRTSGGATYNEQFF. In DNA, the CDR3 is TGTGCCAGCAGGACTTCCGGGGGGGCTACCTACAATGAGCAGTTCTTC.

A few counts support this clone. V gene TRBV29-1 combines with J gene TRBJ2-3, with TRBD1 as a possible D gene (6 bases). Germline-derived CDR1 and CDR2 are SQVTM and ANQGSEA. V dropped 7 bases and J dropped 3 bases, with 17 bases sitting between them. This CDR3 comprises 14 residues. Written as DNA, the CDR3 is TGCAGCGCCGCCCCAGGGGTTGGGACAGATACGCAGTATTTT. This codes for CSAAPGVGTDTQYF.

This clone was detected a few times. Other nucleotide sequences in the sample specify the same CDR3. The CDR3: CAIRDRGRETQYF. The CDR3 coding sequence is TGTGCCATCAGGGACAGGGGGCGAGAGACCCAGTACTTC. The J gene is TRBJ2-5, the V gene TRBV10-3, with TRBD1 matching over 11 bases. Trimming at V came to 6 bases and at J to 4 bases, leaving 1 base not matched to a gene. In germline, CDR1 is ENHRY, CDR2 SYGVKD. The CDR3 is 13 amino acids.

The CDR3 sequence is CASRGLAGTSGANVLTF. CDR3 bases: TGTGCCAGCAGGGGACTAGCGGGTACCTCTGGGGCCAACGTCCTGACTTTC. J is TRBJ2-6 and V is TRBV2, with 12 bases lining up with TRBD2. V shed 6 bases, J shed 0 bases, and the junction held 3 bases outside the gene matches. CDR1 is SNHLY and CDR2 is FYNNEI in the germline V gene. The CDR3 runs to 17 residues.

This chain uses TRBV7-2 with TRBJ2-3, with D unresolved. Germline lookup yields CDR1 SGHTA and CDR2 FQGNSA. The CDR3 has 11 amino acids. Trimming took 2 bases from V and 8 from J, leaving 5 bases between them. The DNA for the CDR3 is TGTGCCAGCAGCTTATCCGGTACGCAGTATTTT. It specifies CASSLSGTQYF.

The V call is TRBV20-1, the J call TRBJ2-4, with a tentative D call TRBD1 (6 bases). Germline values: CDR1 DFQATT, CDR2 SNEGSKA (reference sequence). V shed 4 bases and J shed 6 bases, with 7 bases lying between them. The CDR3 has 11 residues. CDR3 bases: TGCAGTGCTAAGGACAGAAACATTCAGTACTTC. Its translation is CSAKDRNIQYF.

The rearrangement links TRBV6-5 to TRBJ2-7; TRBD2 is a possible D gene (6 bases). V was clipped by 1 base and J by 6 bases, with 7 bases between them. CDR1 and CDR2 (germline): MNHEY, SVGAGI. The length of the CDR3 is 12 residues. The CDR3 here is CASSYFGGEQYF. DNA of the CDR3: TGTGCCAGCAGTTACTTCGGGGGCGAGCAGTACTTC.

This clone was observed a handful of times. V and J are TRBV30 and TRBJ2-5; D ambiguous. V was cut by 2 bases and J by 5 bases, with 6 bases left in between. Germline-derived CDR1 and CDR2 are GTSNPN and SVGIG (reference sequence). The CDR3 contains 11 residues. Here the CDR3 reads CAWSFSETQYF. The CDR3 DNA follows: TGTGCCTGGAGTTTTTCGGAGACCCAGTACTTC.

The chain recombines TRBV5-6 with TRBJ1-2, with 8 bases fitting TRBD1. This CDR3 is 15 amino acids long. Germline V gives CDR1 SGHDT, CDR2 YYEEEE. Trimming at V came to 2 bases and at J to 7 bases, leaving 10 bases not matched to a gene. In DNA, the CDR3 is TGTGCCAGCAGCTTAGGACAGGGCCATTTTCGTGGCTACACCTTC. Amino acid sequence: CASSLGQGHFRGYTF.

V is TRBV5-4 and J is TRBJ1-4; weak D call: TRBD1 (5 bases). Germline V gene sequence: CDR1 SGHNT, CDR2 YYREEE (reference sequence). The CDR3 loop spans 14 amino acids. The V end lost 0 bases, the J end lost 4 bases, and 7 bases lay between the germline ends. The chain's CDR3 is CASSLVGDNEKLFF. CDR3 nucleotides: TGTGCCAGCAGCTTGGTAGGGGATAATGAAAAACTGTTTTTT.

The chain has TRBV30 and TRBJ2-5; the match to TRBD1 covers 8 bases. V gave up 2 bases and J gave up 5 bases; unmatched junction bases: 7. Germline V lookup: CDR1 GTSNPN, CDR2 SVGIG (reference sequence). The CDR3 totals 14 residues. The CDR3 region is CAWSKNRGTETQYF. The CDR3 coding sequence is TGTGCCTGGAGTAAAAACAGGGGGACGGAGACCCAGTACTTC.

This clone showed up just a few times. The J gene is TRBJ2-7, the V gene TRBV29-1; D is possibly TRBD1 (5 bases). The CDR3 is made up of 13 amino acids. V lost 7 bases and J 2 bases, leaving 15 bases between the germline ends. CDR1 is SQVTM and CDR2 is ANQGSEA in the germline V gene. DNA of the CDR3: TGCAGCGCCCTGACAGATCTCCCCTACGAGCAGTACTTC. It translates to CSALTDLPYEQYF.

The chain couples TRBV15 to TRBJ2-5; 8 nucleotides match TRBD2. Per germline, CDR1 LNHNV and CDR2 YYDKDF (reference sequence). This CDR3 is 14 amino acids long. Unmatched junction bases numbered 4, after V lost 5 bases and J lost 2 bases. CDR3 DNA: TGTGCCACCAGCCGGGAGGGACTGCAAGAGACCCAGTACTTC. It codes for CATSREGLQETQYF.

This clone has more than one count but fewer than ten. Written as DNA, the CDR3 is TGTGCCAGCCAAACTCCGGGACTAGCGGGGCAAACAGATACGCAGTATTTT. Translated: CASQTPGLAGQTDTQYF. This chain uses TRBV2 with TRBJ2-3; TRBD2 matches at 13 bases. Germline CDR1 reads SNHLY; CDR2 reads FYNNEI. The CDR3 runs 17 residues. Losses at the gene ends were 8 bases for V and 3 bases for J; bases not matched to a gene: 11.

Notes on this clone: A read error is likely, as this CDR3 ends without the conserved phenylalanine or tryptophan. The DNA is left out, because the CDR3 cannot be placed on it with certainty; the CDR3 is given as TCRdb lists it. The chain couples TRBV5-6 to TRBJ1-5. Looked up from germline, CDR1 is SGHDT and CDR2 is YYEEEE. The CDR3 is 14 residues long, ends included. CDR3: CASSSRRENQPKHL.

This clone showed up just a few times. The chain joins TRBV28 to TRBJ2-5; tentatively, D is TRBD2 (5 bases). This CDR3 region has 14 residues. Per the germline V gene, CDR1 is MDHEN and CDR2 is SYDVKM. V gave up 5 bases and J gave up 6 bases, with 16 bases separating them. Written as DNA, the CDR3 is TGTGCCAGCAGTCCTTTCGAGGGTCATCAGACCCAGTACTTC. Translation: CASSPFEGHQTQYF.

This clone was counted between two and nine times. The rearrangement uses TRBV19 and TRBJ2-5, with D perhaps TRBD2 (5 bases). The CDR3 has 14 amino acids. Trimming left V 3 bases short and J 5 bases short, with 13 bases between. The germline V gene has CDR1 LNHDA and CDR2 SQIVND (reference sequence). This chain's CDR3 is CASSIHRDRETQYF. The CDR3, as DNA: TGTGCCAGTAGTATTCACCGGGATCGCGAGACCCAGTACTTC.

The V gene is TRBV6-5, the J gene TRBJ2-3, with D unclear. Germline lookup yields CDR1 MNHEY and CDR2 SVGAGI. Trimming pared 4 bases from V and 0 bases from J, leaving 11 bases between. The CDR3 has 15 residues. This chain's CDR3 is CASSSSGLSTDTQYF. DNA of the CDR3: TGTGCCAGCAGTTCGTCAGGCCTAAGCACAGATACGCAGTATTTT.

V gene TRBV15 combines with J gene TRBJ2-5; 7 bases fit TRBD1. The CDR3 covers 14 residues. From germline, CDR1 is LNHNV and CDR2 YYDKDF (reference sequence). J lost 2 bases, V lost 0 bases, and 0 bases had no gene match. Here the CDR3 DNA reads TGTGCCACCAGCAGAGAACAGGGGCAAGAGACCCAGTACTTC. Translating it yields CATSREQGQETQYF.

This chain connects TRBV5-1 to TRBJ1-1, with D maybe TRBD1 (5 bases). Looked up from germline, CDR1 is SGHRS and CDR2 is YFSETQ. V lost 0 bases to trimming and J lost 3 bases, with 12 bases between them. This CDR3 region has 15 residues. The CDR3 region is CASSLARAGDTEAFF. The CDR3 nucleotides read TGCGCCAGCAGCTTGGCCAGGGCTGGCGACACTGAAGCTTTCTTT. Based on the CDR3 plus reference TRBV5-1 and TRBJ1-1, the full variable domain is KAGVTQTPRYLIKTRGQQVTLSCSPISGHRSVSWYQQTPGQGLQFLFEYFSETQRNKGNFPGRFSGRQFSNSRSEMNVSTLELGDSALYLCASSLARAGDTEAFFGQGTRLTVV.

This clone showed up just a few times. The chain joins TRBV9 to TRBJ1-1; D is perhaps TRBD1 (5 bases). V lost 4 bases, J lost 5 bases, and 12 bases lay in between. Germline-derived CDR1 and CDR2 are SGDLS and YYNGEE. The CDR3 extends over 13 amino acids. The DNA for the CDR3 is TGTGCCAGCAGCCCTGGACGGGGGACTGAAGCTTTCTTT. It yields the protein CASSPGRGTEAFF.

This clone was found a few times. The rearrangement joins TRBV15 to TRBJ1-4, with TRBD1 matching over 8 bases. V lost 5 bases, J lost 7 bases, and 9 bases stayed unmatched. The CDR3 runs to 15 residues. Germline CDR1 reads LNHNV; CDR2 reads YYDKDF (reference sequence). The CDR3 here is CATSVATGAGEKLFF. The DNA of the CDR3 is TGTGCCACCAGCGTAGCGACAGGGGCCGGTGAAAAACTGTTTTTT.

The chain carries TRBV5-6 and TRBJ2-1, with 11 bases lining up with TRBD2. The V gene's germline CDR1 is SGHDT and CDR2 YYEEEE. The J segment lost 5 bases and the V segment lost 4 bases, leaving 8 bases of the junction unmatched. This CDR3 spans 16 amino acids. DNA for the CDR3: TGTGCCAGCAGCAACGCCCTGACTAGCGGGAACAATGAGCAGTTCTTC. Translated, it gives CASSNALTSGNNEQFF.

The chain uses TRBV19 and TRBJ2-1, with TRBD1 matching 7 bases. The CDR3 length is 15 residues. V lost 8 bases and J lost 0; bases outside the gene matches: 7. Germline CDR1 reads LNHDA; CDR2 reads SQIVND (reference sequence). In nucleotides, the CDR3 is TGTGCCAGTCATACTACAGGGGACTCCTACAATGAGCAGTTCTTC. This gives the protein CASHTTGDSYNEQFF. Looking up the rest from reference TRBV19 and TRBJ2-1 gives the full variable domain: DGGITQSPKYLFRKEGQNVTLSCEQNLNHDAMYWYRQDPGQGLRLIYYSQIVNDFQKGDIAEGYSVSREKKESFPLTVTSAQKNPTAFYLCASHTTGDSYNEQFFGPGTRLTVL.

This clone was counted between two and nine times. This chain uses TRBV6-6 with TRBJ1-5; no clear D. With 2 bases removed from V and 5 bases from J, the gap between germline ends came to 10 bases. Germline CDR1 and CDR2: MNHNY and SVGAGI (reference sequence). The CDR3 runs to 14 residues. CDR3 region: CASSYTSPDQPQHF. The CDR3 nucleotides are TGTGCCAGCAGTTACACCAGTCCCGATCAGCCCCAGCATTTT.